The 18 T cell receptor beta chains given below trace back to one sample, sequenced in a study of STAT3 mutations in large granular lymphocyte leukemia. Study observations and caveats: Every T-cell large granular lymphocyte leukemia patient had at least one immunodominant TCR beta clonotype.

No antigen has been assigned to these receptors. The data were produced by immunoSEQ multiplex PCR, yet TCRdb's version contains in-frame clones alone and is incomplete. In the table there are 1,500 to 2,000 clones, about 55% of which are singletons. The sequencing input was peripheral blood mononuclear cells. Source of these receptors: a man aged 55 to 69 with T-cell large granular lymphocyte leukemia. Some clones in this sample may be carry-over from other donors' samples.

This clone has a single count. The chain links TRBV29-1 to TRBJ1-1; D call uncertain. The ends were cut back, 3 bases at V and 1 base at J, with 6 bases in the middle. CDR3 length: 12 amino acids. Germline V gene data show CDR1 as SQVTM and CDR2 as ANQGSEA. The CDR3 sequence: CSVDAGNTEAFF. The CDR3 bases are TGCAGCGTTGATGCAGGGAACACTGAAGCTTTCTTT.

The V call is TRBV19, the J call TRBJ1-2; maybe TRBD1 (6 bases). Germline CDR1 is LNHDA and CDR2 is SQIVND (reference sequence). The CDR3 loop spans 14 amino acids. V lost 1 base and J 5 bases, leaving 11 bases between the germline ends. The CDR3 DNA follows: TGTGCCAGTAGTATAGTCGGGACACCATATGGCTACACCTTC. It codes for CASSIVGTPYGYTF.

This clone is a singleton in its sample. V gene TRBV29-1 combines with J gene TRBJ2-7; TRBD1 agrees at 7 bases. With V trimmed by 1 base and J by 2 bases, 5 bases remained unmatched. Germline values: CDR1 SQVTM, CDR2 ANQGSEA. The CDR3 loop spans 14 amino acids. The CDR3 loop reads CSVEGPGQTYEQYF. As DNA, the CDR3 is TGCAGCGTTGAAGGCCCGGGACAGACCTACGAGCAGTACTTC.

The chain links TRBV6-1 to TRBJ2-7, with 8 bases identical to TRBD2. The germline CDR1 and CDR2 sequences are MNHNS and SASEGT. The junction had 7 bases not matched to a gene; V was cut back by 1 base and J by 5 bases. The CDR3 length is 15 residues. CDR3: CASSEVSGGPNEQYF. CDR3 DNA sequence: TGTGCCAGCAGTGAAGTGTCGGGAGGGCCGAACGAGCAGTACTTC.

V usage is TRBV7-9 and J usage is TRBJ1-1; tentatively, D is TRBD1 (6 bases). V lost 4 bases and J lost 4, with 13 bases in between. CDR3 length equals 14 residues. CDR1 SEHNR and CDR2 FQNEAQ come from the germline V gene (reference sequence). CDR3 nucleotides: TGTGCCAGCAGCTCACAGGGAACGGGCACTGAAGCTTTCTTT. Its translation: CASSSQGTGTEAFF.

The CDR3 nucleotides read TGTGCTAGTGGTTTGGTAGGAGGGTTTGGCTACACCTTC. Protein: CASGLVGGFGYTF. The V and J genes are TRBV12-5 and TRBJ1-2; D remains unclear. The CDR3 loop spans 13 amino acids. The V end was cut by 0 bases, the J end by 7 bases, with 9 bases between. Germline CDR1 is LGHNT and CDR2 is FRNRAP.

V gene TRBV7-9 combines with J gene TRBJ2-5; no reliable D call. Germline V gives CDR1 SEHNR, CDR2 FQNEAQ (reference sequence). With 3 bases removed from V and 2 bases from J, the gap between germline ends came to 10 bases. This CDR3 region has 14 residues. The chain's CDR3 is CASSFSTAQETQYF. The DNA of the CDR3 is TGTGCCAGCAGCTTTTCTACCGCACAAGAGACCCAGTACTTC.

The V and J genes are TRBV30 and TRBJ2-7; no definite D call. Trimming pared 7 bases from V and 4 bases from J, leaving 11 bases between. This CDR3 contains 11 residues. Germline V gene lookup returns CDR1 GTSNPN and CDR2 SVGIG (reference sequence). CDR3: CASAESYEQYF. CDR3 DNA: TGTGCCTCCGCGGAGAGTTACGAGCAGTACTTC. Full variable domain (outside the CDR3, taken from reference TRBV30 and TRBJ2-7): SQTIHQWPATLVQPVGSPLSLECTVEGTSNPNLYWYRQAAGRGLQLLFYSVGIGQISSEVPQNLSASRPQDRQFILSSKKLLLSDSGFYLCASAESYEQYFGPGTRLTVT.

The chain links TRBV25-1 to TRBJ2-7; D is tentatively TRBD1 or TRBD2 (5 bases each). The ends were cut back, 6 bases at V and 3 bases at J, with 6 bases in the middle. In germline, CDR1 is MGHDK, CDR2 SYGVNS. CDR3 size: 11 residues. The CDR3 nucleotides read TGTGCCAGCAGGGGGGTCTACGAGCAGTACTTC. This encodes CASRGVYEQYF.

The chain carries TRBV5-1 and TRBJ1-2; TRBD1 matches 8 bases. The V gene end was trimmed by 4 bases and the J gene end by 3 bases; junction bases not matched to a gene: 8. Germline CDR1 is SGHRS and CDR2 is YFSETQ. This CDR3 region has 15 residues. The CDR3 DNA reads as TGCGCCAGCAGCCCTGCGTACAGGGGGGACTATGGCTACACCTTC. This codes for CASSPAYRGDYGYTF.

This clone was detected only a few times. The V call is TRBV30, the J call TRBJ2-7, with 12 bases fitting TRBD2. CDR3 size: 15 residues. Germline V CDR1 and CDR2: GTSNPN, SVGIG (reference sequence). The junction had 3 bases not matched to a gene; V was cut back by 1 base and J by 2 bases. The CDR3 bases are TGTGCCTGGAGTGCCGGACTAGCGGGAACCTACGAGCAGTACTTC. The encoded protein is CAWSAGLAGTYEQYF.

The V call is TRBV5-4, the J call TRBJ2-7; TRBD2 matches 7 bases. The ends lost 0 bases at V and 6 bases at J; junction bases unmatched: 9. In germline, CDR1 is SGHNT, CDR2 YYREEE (reference sequence). The CDR3 contains 15 residues. The CDR3 DNA is TGTGCCAGCAGCTTGGGACTAGCAAACGGGGGCGAGCAGTACTTC. Translation: CASSLGLANGGEQYF. The variable domain in full, completed from reference TRBV5-4 and TRBJ2-7, reads ETGVTQSPTHLIKTRGQQVTLRCSSQSGHNTVSWYQQALGQGPQFIFQYYREEENGRGNFPPRFSGLQFPNYSSELNVNALELDDSALYLCASSLGLANGGEQYFGPGTRLTVT.

The chain employs TRBV2 and TRBJ1-5; TRBD1 matches 9 bases. The germline V gene encodes CDR1 SNHLY and CDR2 FYNNEI. With 6 bases clipped from V and 0 bases from J, the junction kept 18 bases outside the gene matches. The CDR3 is made up of 20 amino acids. CDR3 amino acids: CASSENSYGTGRNSNQPQHF. DNA for the CDR3: TGTGCCAGCAGCGAGAATTCTTATGGGACAGGGAGAAATAGCAATCAGCCCCAGCATTTT. The whole variable domain, filled in from reference TRBV2 and TRBJ1-5, reads EPEVTQTPSHQVTQMGQEVILRCVPISNHLYFYWYRQILGQKVEFLVSFYNNEISEKSEIFDDQFSVERPDGSNFTLKIRSTKLEDSAMYFCASSENSYGTGRNSNQPQHFGDGTRLSIL.

This CDR3 reads CASSPGTSQTYEQYF. CDR3 bases: TGCGCCAGCAGCCCAGGGACTAGCCAGACCTACGAGCAGTACTTC. The chain combines TRBV5-1 with TRBJ2-7; 9 nucleotides line up with TRBD2. This CDR3 comprises 15 residues. Germline CDR1 and CDR2: SGHRS and YFSETQ. J lost 2 bases, V lost 4 bases, and 7 bases had no gene match.

Only one count was recorded for this clone. V and J are TRBV18 and TRBJ1-1; weak D call: TRBD1 (6 bases). CDR1 is KGHSH and CDR2 is LQKENI in the germline V gene. V gave up 2 bases and J gave up 2 bases, with 9 bases separating them. The length of the CDR3 is 14 residues. The CDR3 here is CASSPWGPNTEAFF. The CDR3 region has the DNA TGTGCCAGCTCACCATGGGGGCCCAACACTGAAGCTTTCTTT.

This chain joins TRBV7-9 and TRBJ1-5, with no clear D. This CDR3 comprises 16 residues. Trimming took 1 base from V and 3 from J, leaving 13 bases between them. Germline CDR1 is SEHNR and CDR2 is FQNEAQ (reference sequence). The CDR3 spells CASSLGSGVANQPQHF. In DNA, the CDR3 is TGTGCCAGCAGCTTAGGATCTGGGGTGGCCAATCAGCCCCAGCATTTT.

The sample holds one count of this clone. The genes are TRBV10-2 and TRBJ2-7; D not certain. Per germline, CDR1 WSHSY and CDR2 SAAADI. CDR3 length: 11 residues. V was pared by 5 bases and J by 7 bases, with 9 bases between. The CDR3 region is CASSLGGEQYF. CDR3 in DNA: TGCGCCAGCAGTTTAGGTGGGGAGCAGTACTTC.

There are a few counts of this clone. The chain recombines TRBV5-4 with TRBJ2-7; either TRBD1 or TRBD2 may fit D (7 bases each). The CDR3 is made up of 16 amino acids. Trimming took off 2 bases at V and 5 bases at J, with 20 bases between the two ends. CDR1 and CDR2 from the germline V gene are SGHNT and YYREEE (reference sequence). This CDR3 reads CASSFFAGVTGDEQYF. The CDR3 DNA reads as TGTGCCAGCAGCTTCTTCGCGGGAGTAACAGGGGACGAGCAGTACTTC.